The 6 T cell receptor beta chains in this list originate from one sample, sequenced in a study of long-term antiretroviral therapy in people with HIV. The assay used was immunoSEQ (version v3.0), run at survey level. Sequencing was performed with immunoSEQ multiplex PCR; in TCRdb, only in-frame clones are kept and a portion is missing. The repertoire holds approximately 32,000 clones, with about 83% as singletons. Here the sequenced sample was unsorted PBMCs, taken 0.4 years before starting antiretroviral therapy. The receptors stem from a man between 18 and 29 years old with HIV.

J is TRBJ2-1 and V is TRBV9, with TRBD1 matching 9 bases. V lost 1 base to trimming and J lost 4 bases; unmatched junction nucleotides: 3. This CDR3 is 15 amino acids long. Per germline, CDR1 SGDLS and CDR2 YYNGEE. CDR3 DNA: TGTGCCAGCAGCGTACGGGACAGGGAGTACAATGAGCAGTTCTTC. This translates into CASSVRDREYNEQFF.

V and J are TRBV7-9 and TRBJ2-1; TRBD1 matches 7 bases. The CDR3 spans 12 residues. The ends lost 4 bases at V and 12 bases at J; junction bases unmatched: 6. Germline V gene data show CDR1 as SEHNR and CDR2 as FQNEAQ (reference sequence). The CDR3 DNA follows: TGTGCCAGCAGCTATGACAGGGTTGTGCAGTTCTTC. Translated, it gives CASSYDRVVQFF.

The chain couples TRBV10-2 to TRBJ1-1, with 8 bases fitting TRBD1. CDR1 and CDR2 (germline): WSHSY, SAAADI. The CDR3 extends over 13 amino acids. The trim removed 3 bases at V and 5 bases at J, leaving 2 bases unmatched. CDR3 coding DNA: TGCGCCAGCAGTGACGACAGGGGAACTGAAGCTTTCTTT. Translating it yields CASSDDRGTEAFF.

V gene TRBV19 combines with J gene TRBJ1-5; TRBD1 matches at 7 bases. Germline loops: CDR1 LNHDA, CDR2 SQIVND (reference sequence). J gave up 9 bases and V 9 bases, and 8 bases lay outside the gene matches. This CDR3 region has 12 residues. The CDR3 sequence is CARPLQGRPQHF. CDR3 nucleotide sequence: TGTGCCAGGCCGCTACAGGGGCGGCCCCAGCATTTT.

This clone appeared a few times. The chain has TRBV18 and TRBJ2-7; the D gene is possibly TRBD2 (5 bases). V was cut by 2 bases and J by 6 bases, with 20 bases left in between. This CDR3 comprises 16 residues. The germline V gene has CDR1 KGHSH and CDR2 LQKENI. The CDR3 protein is CASSPSVGAGDGEQYF. CDR3 bases: TGTGCCAGCTCACCATCTGTGGGAGCCGGGGATGGCGAGCAGTACTTC.

V gene TRBV6-5 combines with J gene TRBJ2-1, with 7 bases that match TRBD2. Germline lookup yields CDR1 MNHEY and CDR2 SVGAGI. V gave up 5 bases and J gave up 0 bases; unmatched junction bases: 4. The CDR3 runs to 15 residues. The CDR3 coding sequence is TGTGCCAGCAGTCCACTAGCGCCCTCCTACAATGAGCAGTTCTTC. Encoded protein: CASSPLAPSYNEQFF.